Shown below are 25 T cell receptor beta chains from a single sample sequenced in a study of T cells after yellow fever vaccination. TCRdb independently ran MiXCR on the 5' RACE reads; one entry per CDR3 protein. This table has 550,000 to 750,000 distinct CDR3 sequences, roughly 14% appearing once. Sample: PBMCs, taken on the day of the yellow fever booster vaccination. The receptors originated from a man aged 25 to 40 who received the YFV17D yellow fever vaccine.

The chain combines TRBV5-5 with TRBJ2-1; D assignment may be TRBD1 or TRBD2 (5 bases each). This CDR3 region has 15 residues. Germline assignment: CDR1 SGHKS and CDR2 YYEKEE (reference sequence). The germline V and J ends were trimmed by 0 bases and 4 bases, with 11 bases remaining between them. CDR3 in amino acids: CASSLGSGTYNEQFF. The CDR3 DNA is TGTGCCAGCAGCTTGGGATCTGGGACGTACAATGAGCAGTTCTTC.

The CDR3 is CASSARGRIAQPQHF. CDR3 bases: TGTGCCAGTAGTGCCAGGGGCCGCATCGCTCAGCCCCAGCATTTT. This sequence joins TRBV19 and TRBJ1-5; possible D gene TRBD1, 6 bases. The germline V gene has CDR1 LNHDA and CDR2 SQIVND (reference sequence). V was trimmed by 5 bases and J by 6 bases, leaving 17 bases between them. This CDR3 has 15 residues. The full variable domain, completed using reference TRBV19 and TRBJ1-5, is DGGITQSPKYLFRKEGQNVTLSCEQNLNHDAMYWYRQDPGQGLRLIYYSQIVNDFQKGDIAEGYSVSREKKESFPLTVTSAQKNPTAFYLCASSARGRIAQPQHFGDGTRLSIL.

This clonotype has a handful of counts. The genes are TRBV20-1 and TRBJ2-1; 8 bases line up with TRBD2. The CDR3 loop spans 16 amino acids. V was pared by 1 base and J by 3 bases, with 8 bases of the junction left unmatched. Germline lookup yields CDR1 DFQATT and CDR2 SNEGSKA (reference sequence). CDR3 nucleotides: TGCAGTGCTAGAGGGAAATTACTAGCGGTCTACAATGAGCAGTTCTTC. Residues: CSARGKLLAVYNEQFF.

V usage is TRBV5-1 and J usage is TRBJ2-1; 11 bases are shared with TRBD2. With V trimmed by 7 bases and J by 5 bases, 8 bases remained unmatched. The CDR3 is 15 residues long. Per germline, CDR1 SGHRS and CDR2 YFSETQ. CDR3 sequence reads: CASAVGLAGHNEQFF. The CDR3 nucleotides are TGCGCCAGCGCAGTCGGACTAGCGGGCCACAATGAGCAGTTCTTC.

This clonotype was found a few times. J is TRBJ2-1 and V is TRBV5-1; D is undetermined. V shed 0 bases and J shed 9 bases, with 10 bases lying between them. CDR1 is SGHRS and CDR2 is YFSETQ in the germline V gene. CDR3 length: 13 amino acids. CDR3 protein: CASSLDNVSEQFF. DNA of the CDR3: TGCGCCAGCAGCTTGGATAATGTAAGTGAGCAGTTCTTC.

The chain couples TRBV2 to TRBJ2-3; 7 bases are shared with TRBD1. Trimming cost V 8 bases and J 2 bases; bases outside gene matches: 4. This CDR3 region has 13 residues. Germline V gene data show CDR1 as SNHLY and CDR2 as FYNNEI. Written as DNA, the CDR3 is TGTGCCAGCGGACAGGCGTTCACAGATACGCAGTATTTT. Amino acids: CASGQAFTDTQYF.

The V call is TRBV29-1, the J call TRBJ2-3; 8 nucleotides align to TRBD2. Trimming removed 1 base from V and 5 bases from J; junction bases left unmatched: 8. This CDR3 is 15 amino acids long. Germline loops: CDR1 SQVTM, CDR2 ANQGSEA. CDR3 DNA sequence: TGCAGCGTTGAAGTATATAGCGGGATTGAAGATACGCAGTATTTT. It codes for CSVEVYSGIEDTQYF.

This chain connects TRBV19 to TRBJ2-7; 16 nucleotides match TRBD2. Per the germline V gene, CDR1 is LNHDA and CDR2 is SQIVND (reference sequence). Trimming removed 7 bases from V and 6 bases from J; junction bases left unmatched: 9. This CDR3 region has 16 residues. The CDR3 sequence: CASTSMGLAGGSEQYF. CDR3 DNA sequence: TGTGCCAGTACCTCCATGGGACTAGCGGGAGGGAGCGAGCAGTACTTC.

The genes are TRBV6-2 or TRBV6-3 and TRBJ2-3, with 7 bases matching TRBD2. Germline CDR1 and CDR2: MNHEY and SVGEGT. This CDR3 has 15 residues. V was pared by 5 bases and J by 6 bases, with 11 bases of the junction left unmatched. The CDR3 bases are TGTGCCAGCAGTCTTGGCGGGAGTCAAAGGGATACGCAGTATTTT. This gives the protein CASSLGGSQRDTQYF.

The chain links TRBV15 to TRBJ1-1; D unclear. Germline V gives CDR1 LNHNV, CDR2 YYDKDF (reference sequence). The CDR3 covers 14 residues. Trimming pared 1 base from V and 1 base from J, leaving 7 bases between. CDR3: CATSRVRGNTEAFF. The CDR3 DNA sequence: TGTGCCACCAGCAGAGTACGGGGGAACACTGAAGCTTTCTTT.

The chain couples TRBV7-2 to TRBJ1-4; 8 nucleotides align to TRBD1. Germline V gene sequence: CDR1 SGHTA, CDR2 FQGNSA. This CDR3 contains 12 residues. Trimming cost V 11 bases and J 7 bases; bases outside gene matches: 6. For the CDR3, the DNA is TGTGCCTCAGGGGGCAGAAGTGAAAAACTGTTTTTT. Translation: CASGGRSEKLFF.

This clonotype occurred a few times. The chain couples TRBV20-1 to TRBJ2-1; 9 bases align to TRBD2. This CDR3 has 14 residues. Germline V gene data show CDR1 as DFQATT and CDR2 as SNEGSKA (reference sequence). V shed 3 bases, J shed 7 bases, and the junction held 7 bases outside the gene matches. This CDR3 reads CSASYSGSRNEQFF. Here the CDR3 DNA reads TGCAGTGCTAGCTATAGCGGGAGTCGGAATGAGCAGTTCTTC.

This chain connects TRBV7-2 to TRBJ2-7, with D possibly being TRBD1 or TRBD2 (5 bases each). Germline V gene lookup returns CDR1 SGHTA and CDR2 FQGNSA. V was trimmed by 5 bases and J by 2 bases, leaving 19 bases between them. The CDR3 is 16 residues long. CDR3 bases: TGTGCCAGCAGCCCGGACCGGGACCCAAGCACCTACGAGCAGTACTTC. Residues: CASSPDRDPSTYEQYF.

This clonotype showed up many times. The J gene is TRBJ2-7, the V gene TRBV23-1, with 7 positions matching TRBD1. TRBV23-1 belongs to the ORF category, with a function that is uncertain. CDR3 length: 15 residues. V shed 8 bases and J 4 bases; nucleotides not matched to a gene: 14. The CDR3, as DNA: TGCGCCAGCCGAATACAGAGGGACAGCGATTACGAGCAGTACTTC. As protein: CASRIQRDSDYEQYF.

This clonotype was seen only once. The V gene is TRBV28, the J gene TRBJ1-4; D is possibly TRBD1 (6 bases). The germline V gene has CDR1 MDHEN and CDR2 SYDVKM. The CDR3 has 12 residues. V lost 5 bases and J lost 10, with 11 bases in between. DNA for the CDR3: TGTGCCAGCAGTATACAACAGGGAAAACTGTTTTTT. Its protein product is CASSIQQGKLFF. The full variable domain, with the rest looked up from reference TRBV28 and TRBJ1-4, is DVKVTQSSRYLVKRTGEKVFLECVQDMDHENMFWYRQDPGLGLRLIYFSYDVKMKEKGDIPEGYSVSREKKERFSLILESASTNQTSMYLCASSIQQGKLFFGSGTQLSVL.

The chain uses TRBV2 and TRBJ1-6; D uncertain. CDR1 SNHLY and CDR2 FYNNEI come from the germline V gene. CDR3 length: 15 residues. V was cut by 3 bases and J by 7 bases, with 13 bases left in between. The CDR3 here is CASSERRGRNSPLHF. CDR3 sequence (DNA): TGTGCCAGCAGTGAGAGGAGAGGGAGGAATTCACCCCTCCACTTT.

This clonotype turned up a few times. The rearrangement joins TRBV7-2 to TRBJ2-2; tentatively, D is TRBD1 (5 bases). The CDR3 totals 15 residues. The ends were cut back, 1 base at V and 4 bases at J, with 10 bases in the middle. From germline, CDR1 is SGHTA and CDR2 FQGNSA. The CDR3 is CASSLDRPSTGELFF. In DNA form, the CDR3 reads TGTGCCAGCAGCTTAGACAGGCCTAGCACCGGGGAGCTGTTTTTT.

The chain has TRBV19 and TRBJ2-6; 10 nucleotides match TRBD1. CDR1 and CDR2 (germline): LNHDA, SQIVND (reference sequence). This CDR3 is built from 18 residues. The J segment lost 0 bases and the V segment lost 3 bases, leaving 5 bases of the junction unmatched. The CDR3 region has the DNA TGTGCCAGTAGTATTTCGGACAGGGGGTCCTCTGGGGCCAACGTCCTGACTTTC. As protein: CASSISDRGSSGANVLTF.

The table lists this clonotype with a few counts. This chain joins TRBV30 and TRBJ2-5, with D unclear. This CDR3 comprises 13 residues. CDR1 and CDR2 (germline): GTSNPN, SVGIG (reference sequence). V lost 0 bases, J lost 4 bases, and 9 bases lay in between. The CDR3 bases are TGTGCCTGGAGTGTTTCCGGGCCAGAGACCCAGTACTTC. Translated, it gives CAWSVSGPETQYF.

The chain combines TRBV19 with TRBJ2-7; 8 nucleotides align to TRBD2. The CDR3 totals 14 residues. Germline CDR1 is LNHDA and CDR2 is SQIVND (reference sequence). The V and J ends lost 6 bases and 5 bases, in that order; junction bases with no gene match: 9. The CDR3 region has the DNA TGTGCCAGTAGGAAAGCGGGAGAGATCGACGAGCAGTACTTC. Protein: CASRKAGEIDEQYF.

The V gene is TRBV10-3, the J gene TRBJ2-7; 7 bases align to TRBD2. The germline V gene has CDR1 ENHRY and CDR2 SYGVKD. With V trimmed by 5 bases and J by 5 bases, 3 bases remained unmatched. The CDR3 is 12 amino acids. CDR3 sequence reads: CAISLTSDEQYF. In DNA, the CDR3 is TGTGCCATCAGTCTAACTAGCGACGAGCAGTACTTC.

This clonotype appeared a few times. This chain's CDR3 is CASSLWGSYEKLFF. CDR3 in DNA: TGTGCCAGCAGCTTATGGGGTAGTTATGAAAAACTGTTTTTT. The V and J genes are TRBV7-2 and TRBJ1-4; D remains unclear. CDR1 is SGHTA, CDR2 FQGNSA, per germline. V was trimmed by 2 bases and J by 6 bases, leaving 10 bases between them. CDR3 length: 14 residues.

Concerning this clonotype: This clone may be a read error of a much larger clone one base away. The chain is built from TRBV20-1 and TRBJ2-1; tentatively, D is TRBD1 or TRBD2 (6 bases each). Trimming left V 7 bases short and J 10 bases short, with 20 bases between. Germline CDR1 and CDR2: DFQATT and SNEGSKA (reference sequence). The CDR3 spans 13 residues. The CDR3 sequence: CSVSDWGAREQFF. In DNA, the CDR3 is TGCAGTGTTAGCGACTGGGGGGCCAGAGAGCAGTTCTTC.

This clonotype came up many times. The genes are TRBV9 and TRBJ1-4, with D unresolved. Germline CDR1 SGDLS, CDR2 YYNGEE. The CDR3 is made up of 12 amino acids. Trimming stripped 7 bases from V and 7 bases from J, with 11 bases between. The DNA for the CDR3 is TGTGCCAGCTCAAACTACAGTGAAAAACTGTTTTTT. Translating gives CASSNYSEKLFF.

CDR3 sequence (DNA): TGTGCCAGCAGTTTAGGTGTTGGGCGGGGTTCCTACGAGCAGTACTTC. Amino acid sequence: CASSLGVGRGSYEQYF. The chain links TRBV12-3 or TRBV12-4 to TRBJ2-7; D might be TRBD2 (6 bases). Trimming stripped 1 base from V and 1 base from J, with 14 bases between. This CDR3 is built from 16 residues.